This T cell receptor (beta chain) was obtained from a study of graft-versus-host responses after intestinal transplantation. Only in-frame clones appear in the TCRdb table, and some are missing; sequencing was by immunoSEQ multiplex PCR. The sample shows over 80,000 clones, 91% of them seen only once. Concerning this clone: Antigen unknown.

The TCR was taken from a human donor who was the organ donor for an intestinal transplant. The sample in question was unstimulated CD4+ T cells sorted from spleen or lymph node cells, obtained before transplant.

DNA of the CDR3: TGTGCCAGCAGCCTAGATAGCGGCAATGAGCAGTTCTTC. This translates into CASSLDSGNEQFF. The chain is built from TRBV7-3 and TRBJ2-1, with a weak D call TRBD2 (6 bases). Trimming stripped 5 bases from V and 6 bases from J, with 11 bases between. The germline gives CDR1 SGHTA, CDR2 FQGTGA. The CDR3 runs 13 residues.